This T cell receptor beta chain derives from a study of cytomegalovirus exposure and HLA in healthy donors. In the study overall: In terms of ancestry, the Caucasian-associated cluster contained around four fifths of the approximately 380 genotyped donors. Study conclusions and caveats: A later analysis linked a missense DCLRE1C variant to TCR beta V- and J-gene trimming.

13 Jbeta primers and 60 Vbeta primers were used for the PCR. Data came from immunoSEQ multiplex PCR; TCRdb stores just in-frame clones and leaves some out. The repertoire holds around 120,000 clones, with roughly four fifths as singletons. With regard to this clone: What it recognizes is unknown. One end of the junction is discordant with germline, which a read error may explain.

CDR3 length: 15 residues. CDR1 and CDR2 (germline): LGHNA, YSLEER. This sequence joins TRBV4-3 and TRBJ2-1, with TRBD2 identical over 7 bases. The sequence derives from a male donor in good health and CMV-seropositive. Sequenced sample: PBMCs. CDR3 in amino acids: CASRHEGGSYNEQFF. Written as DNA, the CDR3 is TGCGCCAGCCGCCATGAGGGCGGGAGCTACAATGAGCAGTTCTTC.